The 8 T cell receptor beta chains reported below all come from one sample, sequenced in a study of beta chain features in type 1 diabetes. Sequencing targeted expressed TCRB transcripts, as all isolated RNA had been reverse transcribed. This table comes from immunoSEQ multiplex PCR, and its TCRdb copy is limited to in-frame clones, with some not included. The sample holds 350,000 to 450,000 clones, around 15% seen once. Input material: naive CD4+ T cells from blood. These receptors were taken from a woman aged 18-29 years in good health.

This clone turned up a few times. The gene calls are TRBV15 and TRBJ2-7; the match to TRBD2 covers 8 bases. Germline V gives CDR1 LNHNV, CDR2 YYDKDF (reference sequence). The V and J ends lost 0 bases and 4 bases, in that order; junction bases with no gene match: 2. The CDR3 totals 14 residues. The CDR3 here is CATSRELAVYEQYF. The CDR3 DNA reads TGTGCCACCAGCAGAGAACTAGCGGTTTACGAGCAGTACTTC.

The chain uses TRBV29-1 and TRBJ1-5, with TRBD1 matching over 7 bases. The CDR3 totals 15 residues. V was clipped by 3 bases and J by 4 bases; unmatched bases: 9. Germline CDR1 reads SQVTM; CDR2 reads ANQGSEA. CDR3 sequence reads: CSVEWAGGTNQPQHF. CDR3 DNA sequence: TGCAGCGTTGAGTGGGCAGGGGGAACGAATCAGCCCCAGCATTTT.

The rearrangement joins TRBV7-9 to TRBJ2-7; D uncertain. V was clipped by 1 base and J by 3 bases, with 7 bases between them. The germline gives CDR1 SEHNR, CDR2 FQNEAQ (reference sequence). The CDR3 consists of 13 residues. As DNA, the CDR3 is TGTGCCAGCAGCTTAGGGTTCAGCTACGAGCAGTACTTC. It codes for CASSLGFSYEQYF.

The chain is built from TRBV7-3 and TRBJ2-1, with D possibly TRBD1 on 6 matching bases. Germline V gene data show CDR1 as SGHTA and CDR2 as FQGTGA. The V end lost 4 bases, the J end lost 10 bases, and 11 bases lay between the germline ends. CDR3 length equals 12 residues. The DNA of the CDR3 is TGTGCCAGCAGCTACTTAGACAGGGAGCAGTTCTTC. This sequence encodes CASSYLDREQFF.

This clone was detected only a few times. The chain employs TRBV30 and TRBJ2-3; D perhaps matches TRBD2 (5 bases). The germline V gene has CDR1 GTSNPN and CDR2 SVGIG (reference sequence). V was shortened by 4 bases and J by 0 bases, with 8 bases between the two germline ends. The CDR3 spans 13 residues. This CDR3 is CAWTGGSTDTQYF. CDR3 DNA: TGTGCCTGGACGGGCGGGAGCACAGATACGCAGTATTTT.

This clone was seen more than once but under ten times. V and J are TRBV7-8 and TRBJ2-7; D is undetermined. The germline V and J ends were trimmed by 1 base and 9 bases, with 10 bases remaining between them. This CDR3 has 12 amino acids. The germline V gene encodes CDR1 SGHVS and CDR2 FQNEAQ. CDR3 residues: CASSLDRAPQYF. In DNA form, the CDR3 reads TGTGCCAGCAGCTTAGACCGAGCTCCGCAGTACTTC. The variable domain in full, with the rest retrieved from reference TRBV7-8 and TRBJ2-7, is GAGVSQSPRYKVAKRGQDVALRCDPISGHVSLFWYQQALGQGPEFLTYFQNEAQLDKSGLPSDRFFAERPEGSVSTLKIQRTQQEDSAVYLCASSLDRAPQYFGPGTRLTVT.

The CDR3 loop reads CAWTFGGGSNQPQHF. In DNA, the CDR3 is TGTGCCTGGACCTTCGGGGGTGGGAGCAATCAGCCCCAGCATTTT. V gene TRBV30 combines with J gene TRBJ1-5; D is perhaps TRBD1 (5 bases). The CDR3 covers 15 residues. Germline V lookup: CDR1 GTSNPN, CDR2 SVGIG (reference sequence). V gave up 4 bases and J gave up 1 base, with 14 bases separating them.

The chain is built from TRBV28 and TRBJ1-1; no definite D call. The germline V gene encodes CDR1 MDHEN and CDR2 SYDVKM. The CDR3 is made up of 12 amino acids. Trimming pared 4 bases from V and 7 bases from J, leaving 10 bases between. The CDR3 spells CASSSTIGEAFF. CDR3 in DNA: TGTGCCAGCAGTTCTACGATTGGTGAAGCTTTCTTT.